The present T cell receptor beta chain was sequenced within a study of CD8 T cells in ankylosing spondylitis. Libraries for TCR beta were made by quantitative 5'-RACE with molecular barcodes. A single record per CDR3 protein comes from TCRdb applying MiXCR to the 5' RACE reads. The table shows 150,000 or so distinct CDR3 sequences, with under 35% occurring only once. Turning to this clonotype: Its target is unknown.

Findings and limits, study-wide: Matched synovial fluid from ankylosing spondylitis patients was reported to be enriched for disease-linked clones. Characteristic, it appeared, of ankylosing spondylitis blood was a TCR beta motif of several highly homologous variants. As for the disease-linked clones, they showed a CD8+ phenotype and occurred at relatively low frequencies in peripheral blood.

The V and J ends lost 7 bases and 3 bases, in that order; junction bases with no gene match: 5. The CDR3 loop spans 13 amino acids. The sample consisted of synovial fluid, either unsorted or a sorted T cell fraction (not recorded which). This clonotype originated in a male donor with ankylosing spondylitis. The chain couples TRBV12-3 or TRBV12-4 to TRBJ1-1; 7 nucleotides align to TRBD1. CDR3 residues: CASTKTGYTEAFF. The CDR3 DNA reads as TGTGCCAGCACCAAGACAGGGTACACTGAAGCTTTCTTT.